These 17 T cell receptor beta chains were sequenced from one sample in a study of blood T cell repertoires in COVID-19. Profiled with immunoSEQ multiplex PCR; TCRdb holds only in-frame clones, not every one. The table shows roughly 240,000 clones, with approximately 86% occurring only once. The sequencing sample was made of peripheral blood. Every receptor here comes from a woman younger than 45 who had recovered from COVID-19.

This clone appeared a few times. The chain recombines TRBV11-2 with TRBJ1-2, with TRBD1 as a possible D gene (5 bases). CDR1 is SGHAT and CDR2 is FQNNGV in the germline V gene. V was cut by 5 bases and J by 4 bases, with 17 bases left in between. This CDR3 contains 15 residues. The CDR3 is CASSPDKTASYGYTF. The CDR3 nucleotides are TGTGCCAGCAGCCCGGATAAGACAGCATCCTATGGCTACACCTTC.

The chain links TRBV29-1 to TRBJ2-3; 8 bases match TRBD2. V lost 4 bases, J lost 0 bases, and 0 bases stayed unmatched. This CDR3 comprises 13 residues. Germline CDR1 and CDR2: SQVTM and ANQGSEA. In DNA form, the CDR3 reads TGCAGCGTTGCGGGGGGGAGCACAGATACGCAGTATTTT. Protein product: CSVAGGSTDTQYF.

This clone was observed a single time. V and J are TRBV6-4 and TRBJ1-6; D gene ambiguous. V was shortened by 0 bases and J by 8 bases, with 8 bases between the two germline ends. The CDR3 extends over 14 amino acids. Germline lookup yields CDR1 MRHNA and CDR2 SNTAGT. The CDR3 bases are TGTGCCAGCAGTGACTCGTCCCGGGATTCACCCCTCCACTTT. Translated, it gives CASSDSSRDSPLHF.

The chain carries TRBV5-1 and TRBJ1-1, with 7 bases lining up with TRBD1. V trimming: 7 bases; J trimming: 4 bases; junction bases outside the gene matches: 16. The CDR3 has 16 residues. The V gene's germline CDR1 is SGHRS and CDR2 YFSETQ. The CDR3 DNA is TGCGCCAGCCGGGGGACAGTTATTTTAACGGGCACTGAAGCTTTCTTT. Its translation: CASRGTVILTGTEAFF.

V usage is TRBV6-1 and J usage is TRBJ1-2; tentatively, D is TRBD1 (5 bases). CDR1 MNHNS and CDR2 SASEGT come from the germline V gene. The V end was cut by 1 base, the J end by 5 bases, with 11 bases between. CDR3 length equals 14 residues. The CDR3 reads CASSEVMGGYGYTF. Written as DNA, the CDR3 is TGTGCCAGCAGTGAAGTGATGGGGGGGTATGGCTACACCTTC.

The genes are TRBV5-6 and TRBJ2-7; 7 nucleotides align to TRBD2. V dropped 2 bases and J dropped 1; count of bases not matched to a gene: 18. There are 19 residues in the CDR3. In germline, CDR1 is SGHDT, CDR2 YYEEEE. The DNA of the CDR3 is TGTGCCAGCAGCTTCGGGAGCGGGGCGCTCCGAGCGGGTTCCTACGAGCAGTACTTC. It translates to CASSFGSGALRAGSYEQYF.

This clone was seen a few times. The V gene is TRBV2, the J gene TRBJ1-6; no definite D call. Per germline, CDR1 SNHLY and CDR2 FYNNEI. V was clipped by 3 bases and J by 7 bases, with 4 bases between them. This CDR3 region has 12 residues. The CDR3 reads CASSEANSPLHF. CDR3 nucleotide sequence: TGTGCCAGCAGTGAGGCCAATTCACCCCTCCACTTT.

The V gene is TRBV19, the J gene TRBJ2-2, with TRBD2 matching over 13 bases. The ends lost 6 bases at V and 0 bases at J; junction bases unmatched: 7. Looked up from germline, CDR1 is LNHDA and CDR2 is SQIVND (reference sequence). The CDR3 runs 18 residues. The DNA of the CDR3 is TGTGCCAGTAGGCCGGGACTAGCGGGGCCCCCGAACACCGGGGAGCTGTTTTTT. Translation: CASRPGLAGPPNTGELFF.

The V call is TRBV11-3, the J call TRBJ2-2, with 11 bases that match TRBD1. V dropped 4 bases and J dropped 4; count of bases not matched to a gene: 11. Germline V gene lookup returns CDR1 SGHNT and CDR2 YENEEA. The CDR3 loop spans 18 amino acids. The CDR3 reads CASSSARTGTGGTGELFF. In DNA, the CDR3 is TGTGCCAGCAGCTCCGCGCGGACCGGGACAGGGGGCACCGGGGAGCTGTTTTTT.

The V and J genes are TRBV5-6 and TRBJ1-2; 11 positions agree with TRBD1. With V trimmed by 3 bases and J by 4 bases, 8 bases remained unmatched. The CDR3 is 16 residues long. Germline CDR1 and CDR2: SGHDT and YYEEEE. The CDR3 is CASSSVGDRGAYGYTF. The DNA of the CDR3 is TGTGCCAGCAGCTCGGTAGGGGACAGGGGGGCCTATGGCTACACCTTC.

The rearrangement uses TRBV4-2 and TRBJ2-5; 8 bases map to TRBD2. The length of the CDR3 is 16 residues. Germline V gene lookup returns CDR1 LGHNA and CDR2 YNFKEQ. V lost 2 bases, J lost 1 base, and 6 bases stayed unmatched. CDR3 in DNA: TGTGCCAGCAGCCAATCCAAGCGGGGGCTCCAAGAGACCCAGTACTTC. Amino acid sequence: CASSQSKRGLQETQYF.

This clone was counted once. Other DNA variants within this sample encode the same CDR3. The rearrangement uses TRBV27 and TRBJ1-5; maybe TRBD1 (5 bases). The germline CDR1 and CDR2 sequences are MNHEY and SMNVEV (reference sequence). The CDR3 loop spans 15 amino acids. The V gene lost 5 bases and the J gene lost 6 bases, with 17 bases spanning the gap. The CDR3 DNA reads TGTGCCAGCAGTCTCATTGGTCAGGGTGGTCAGCCCCAGCATTTT. This gives the protein CASSLIGQGGQPQHF.

The chain combines TRBV29-1 with TRBJ1-1; 9 bases align to TRBD1. J was trimmed by 9 bases and V by 3 bases; bases with no gene match: 11. Germline loops: CDR1 SQVTM, CDR2 ANQGSEA. The CDR3 is made up of 14 amino acids. This CDR3 reads CSVDRDRVTLKAFF. The CDR3 nucleotides are TGCAGCGTTGATCGGGACAGGGTCACTTTGAAAGCTTTCTTT.

The chain couples TRBV2 to TRBJ2-2; 9 nucleotides line up with TRBD1. The CDR3 consists of 14 residues. V was pared by 7 bases and J by 5 bases, with 5 bases of the junction left unmatched. The germline CDR1 and CDR2 sequences are SNHLY and FYNNEI. This CDR3 reads CASMGTGNTGELFF. Written as DNA, the CDR3 is TGTGCCAGCATGGGGACAGGGAATACCGGGGAGCTGTTTTTT.

This chain connects TRBV6-2 or TRBV6-3 to TRBJ2-3, with D uncertain. V was cut by 4 bases and J by 6 bases, with 5 bases left in between. The CDR3 spans 11 residues. Germline-derived CDR1 and CDR2 are MNHEY and SVGEGT. DNA of the CDR3: TGTGCCAGCAGTTTTTCGGATACGCAGTATTTT. It codes for CASSFSDTQYF.

The rearrangement uses TRBV3-1 (or the pseudogene TRBV3-2) and TRBJ2-3; 9 bases fit TRBD2. The germline V gene encodes CDR1 LGHDT and CDR2 YNNKEL (reference sequence). J lost 4 bases, V lost 0 bases, and 8 bases had no gene match. This CDR3 has 17 residues. The CDR3 DNA sequence: TGTGCCAGCAGCCAAGATTATGGGCGGGGGGGTGCAGATACGCAGTATTTT. The encoded protein is CASSQDYGRGGADTQYF.

The chain links TRBV2 to TRBJ1-1, with D possibly TRBD1 on 5 matching bases. The CDR3 is made up of 16 amino acids. Trimming took 0 bases from V and 1 from J, leaving 12 bases between them. Germline V gene data show CDR1 as SNHLY and CDR2 as FYNNEI. The CDR3 DNA is TGTGCCAGCAGTGAAGCGCTTCAAGGGGAGAACACTGAAGCTTTCTTT. Protein sequence: CASSEALQGENTEAFF.